This T cell receptor (beta chain) was found in a study of identifying expanded T cells in peripheral blood. Overall study results and limits: Two-week clone count variance significantly increased as total template count grew.

Points on this clone: Its antigen is unidentified.

This CDR3 comprises 12 residues. Germline CDR1 is MNHNS and CDR2 is SASEGT. V was shortened by 8 bases and J by 10 bases, with 17 bases between the two germline ends. Clones were read by immunoSEQ multiplex PCR, and TCRdb kept only the in-frame ones, dropping some. The table lists more than 95,000 clones, around 84% of them singletons. The J gene is TRBJ1-1, the V gene TRBV6-1, with D possibly matching TRBD1 (5 bases). The sequencing sample was made of blood. This TCR derives from a person between 18 and 75 years old in good health. The CDR3: CASGVPGAPAFF. CDR3 DNA: TGTGCCAGCGGGGTTCCCGGGGCGCCAGCTTTCTTT.